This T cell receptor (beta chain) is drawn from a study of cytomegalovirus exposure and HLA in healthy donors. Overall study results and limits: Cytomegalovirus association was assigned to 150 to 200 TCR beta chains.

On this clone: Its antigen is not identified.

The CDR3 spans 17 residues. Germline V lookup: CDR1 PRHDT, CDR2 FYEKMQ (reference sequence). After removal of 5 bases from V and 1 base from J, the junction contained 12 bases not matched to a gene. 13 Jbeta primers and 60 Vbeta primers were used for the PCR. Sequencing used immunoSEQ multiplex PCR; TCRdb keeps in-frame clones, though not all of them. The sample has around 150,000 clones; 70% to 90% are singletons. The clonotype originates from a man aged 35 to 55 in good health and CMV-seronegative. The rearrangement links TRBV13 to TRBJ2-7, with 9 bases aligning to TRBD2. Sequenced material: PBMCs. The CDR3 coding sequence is TGTGCCAGCAGCAGCTACTCCGGCGGGAGGGATTCCTACGAGCAGTACTTC. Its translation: CASSSYSGGRDSYEQYF.